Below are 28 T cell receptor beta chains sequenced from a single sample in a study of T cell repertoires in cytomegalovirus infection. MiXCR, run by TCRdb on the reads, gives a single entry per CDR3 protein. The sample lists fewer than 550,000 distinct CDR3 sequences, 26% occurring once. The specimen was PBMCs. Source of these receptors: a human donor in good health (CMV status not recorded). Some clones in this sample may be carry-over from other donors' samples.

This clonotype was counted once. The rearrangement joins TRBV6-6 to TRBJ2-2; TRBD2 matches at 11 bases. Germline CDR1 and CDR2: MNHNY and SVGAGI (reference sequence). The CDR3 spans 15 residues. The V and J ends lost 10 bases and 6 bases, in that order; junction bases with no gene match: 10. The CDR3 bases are TGTGCCACCCAGAATAGCGGGGGGGGGTCCGGGGAGCTGTTTTTT. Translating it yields CATQNSGGGSGELFF.

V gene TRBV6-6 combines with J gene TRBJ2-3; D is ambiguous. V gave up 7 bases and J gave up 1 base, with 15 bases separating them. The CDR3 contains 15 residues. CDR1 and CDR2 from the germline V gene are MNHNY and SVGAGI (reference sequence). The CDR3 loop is CASTRTLARTDTQYF. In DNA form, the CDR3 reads TGTGCCAGCACCCGCACACTCGCCCGCACAGATACGCAGTATTTT.

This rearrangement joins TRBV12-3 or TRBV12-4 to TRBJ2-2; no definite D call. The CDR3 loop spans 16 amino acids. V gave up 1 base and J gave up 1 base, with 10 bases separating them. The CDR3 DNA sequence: TGTGCCAGCAGTTTAGTGCGGAACCTGAACACCGGGGAGCTGTTTTTT. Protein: CASSLVRNLNTGELFF.

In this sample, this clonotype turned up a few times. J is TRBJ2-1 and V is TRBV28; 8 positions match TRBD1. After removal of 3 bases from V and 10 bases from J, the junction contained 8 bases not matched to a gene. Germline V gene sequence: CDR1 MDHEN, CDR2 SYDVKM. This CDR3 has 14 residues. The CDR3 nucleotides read TGTGCCAGCAGTTTGGGACAGGCTTCATCGGAGCAGTTCTTC. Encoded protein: CASSLGQASSEQFF.

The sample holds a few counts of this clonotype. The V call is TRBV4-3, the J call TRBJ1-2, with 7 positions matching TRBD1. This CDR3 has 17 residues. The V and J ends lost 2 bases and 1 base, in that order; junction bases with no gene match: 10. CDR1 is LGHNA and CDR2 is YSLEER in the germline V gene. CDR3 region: CASSQFVQGQLNYGYTF. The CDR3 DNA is TGCGCCAGCAGCCAATTCGTCCAGGGACAGCTTAACTATGGCTACACCTTC.

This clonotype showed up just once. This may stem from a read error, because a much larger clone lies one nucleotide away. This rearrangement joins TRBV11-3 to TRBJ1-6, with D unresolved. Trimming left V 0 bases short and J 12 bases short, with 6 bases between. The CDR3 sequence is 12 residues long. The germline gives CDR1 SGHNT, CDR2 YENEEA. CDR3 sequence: CASSLDFLPLHF. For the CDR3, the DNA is TGTGCCAGCAGCTTAGACTTCTTACCCCTCCACTTT.

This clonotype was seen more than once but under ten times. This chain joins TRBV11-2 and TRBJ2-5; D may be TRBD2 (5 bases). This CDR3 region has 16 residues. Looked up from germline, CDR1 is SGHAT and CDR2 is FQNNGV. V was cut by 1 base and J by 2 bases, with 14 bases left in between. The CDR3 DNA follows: TGTGCCAGCAGCTTAGGTTCCAGGAGGACGCAAGAGACCCAGTACTTC. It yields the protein CASSLGSRRTQETQYF.

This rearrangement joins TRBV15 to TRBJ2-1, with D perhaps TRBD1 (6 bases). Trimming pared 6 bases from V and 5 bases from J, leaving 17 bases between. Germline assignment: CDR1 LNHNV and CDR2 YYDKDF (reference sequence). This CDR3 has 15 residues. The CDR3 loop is CATRRIGDTNNEQFF. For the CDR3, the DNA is TGTGCCACCAGAAGGATCGGGGACACCAACAATGAGCAGTTCTTC.

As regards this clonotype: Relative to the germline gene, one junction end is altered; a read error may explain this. CDR3 DNA sequence: TGTGCCAGCAGCTTGTCAGCGTTGCAAGAGACCCAGTACTTC. Translation gives CASSLSALQETQYF. This chain connects TRBV5-3 to TRBJ2-5; D ambiguous. TRBV5-3 is filed as an ORF, its function uncertain. This CDR3 region has 14 residues.

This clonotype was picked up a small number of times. The CDR3 nucleotides read TGTGCCAGCAGCTTAGCGCTAGCGGGAGTCAACAATGAGCAGTTCTTC. Translation gives CASSLALAGVNNEQFF. This chain joins TRBV7-4 and TRBJ2-1; 10 bases align to TRBD2. The length of the CDR3 is 16 residues. Losses at the gene ends were 0 bases for V and 5 bases for J; bases not matched to a gene: 4. Germline V gene data show CDR1 as SGHVT and CDR2 as SQSDAQ.

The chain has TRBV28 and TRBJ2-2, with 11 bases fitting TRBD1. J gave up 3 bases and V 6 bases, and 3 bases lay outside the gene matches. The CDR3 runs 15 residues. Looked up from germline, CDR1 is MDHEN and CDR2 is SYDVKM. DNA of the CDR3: TGTGCCAGCAGCAGGACAGGGGGCGACACCGGGGAGCTGTTTTTT. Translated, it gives CASSRTGGDTGELFF.

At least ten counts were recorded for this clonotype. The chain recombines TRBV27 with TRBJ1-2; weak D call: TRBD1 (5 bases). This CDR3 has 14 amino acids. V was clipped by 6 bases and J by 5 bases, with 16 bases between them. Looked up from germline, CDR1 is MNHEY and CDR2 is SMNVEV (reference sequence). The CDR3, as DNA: TGTGCCAGCAGGATGTACGATGGGGGGTATGGCTACACCTTC. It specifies CASRMYDGGYGYTF.

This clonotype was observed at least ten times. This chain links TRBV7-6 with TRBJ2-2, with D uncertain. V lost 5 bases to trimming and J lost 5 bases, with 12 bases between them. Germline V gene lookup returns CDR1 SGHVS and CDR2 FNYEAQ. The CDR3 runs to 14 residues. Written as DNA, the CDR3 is TGTGCCAGCAGCCCCCTCATGGAGACCGGGGAGCTGTTTTTT. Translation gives CASSPLMETGELFF.

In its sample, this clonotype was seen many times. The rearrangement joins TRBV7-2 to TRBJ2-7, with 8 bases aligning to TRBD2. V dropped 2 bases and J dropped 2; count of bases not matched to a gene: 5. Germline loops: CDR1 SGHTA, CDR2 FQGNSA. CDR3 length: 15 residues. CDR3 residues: CASSLRTSGPYEQYF. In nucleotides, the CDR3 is TGTGCCAGCAGCTTAAGAACTAGCGGCCCCTACGAGCAGTACTTC.

The DNA of the CDR3 is TGTGCCAGCAGTGCTCACCGACAGAGCACTGAAGCTTTCTTT. It yields the protein CASSAHRQSTEAFF. The V and J genes are TRBV28 and TRBJ1-1; D is possibly TRBD1 (5 bases). With 5 bases removed from V and 4 bases from J, the gap between germline ends came to 14 bases. CDR1 and CDR2 from the germline V gene are MDHEN and SYDVKM. There are 14 residues in the CDR3.

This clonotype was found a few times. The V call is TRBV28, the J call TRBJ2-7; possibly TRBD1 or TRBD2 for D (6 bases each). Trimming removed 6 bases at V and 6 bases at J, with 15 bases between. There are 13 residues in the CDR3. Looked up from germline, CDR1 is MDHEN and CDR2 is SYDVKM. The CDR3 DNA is TGTGCCAGCAGCCTCGGGGGCCCCCGCGAGCAGTACGTC. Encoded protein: CASSLGGPREQYV.

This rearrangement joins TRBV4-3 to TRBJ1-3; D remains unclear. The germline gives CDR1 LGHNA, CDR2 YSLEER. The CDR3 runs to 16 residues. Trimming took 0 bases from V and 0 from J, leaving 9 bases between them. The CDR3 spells CASSQDDVSSGNTIYF. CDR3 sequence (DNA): TGCGCCAGCAGCCAAGACGACGTGAGCTCTGGAAACACCATATATTTT.

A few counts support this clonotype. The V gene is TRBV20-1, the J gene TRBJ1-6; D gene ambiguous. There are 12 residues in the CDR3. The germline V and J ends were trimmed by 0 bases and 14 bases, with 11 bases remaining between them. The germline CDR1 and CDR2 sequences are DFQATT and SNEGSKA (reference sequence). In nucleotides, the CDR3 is TGCAGTGCTAGAGATCTTTTGGGGACCCTCCACTTT. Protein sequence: CSARDLLGTLHF.

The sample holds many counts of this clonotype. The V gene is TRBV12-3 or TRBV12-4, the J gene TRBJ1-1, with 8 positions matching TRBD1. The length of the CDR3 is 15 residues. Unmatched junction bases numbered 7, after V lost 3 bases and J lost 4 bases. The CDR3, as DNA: TGTGCCAGCAGTTTTACCCCCACAGGGGGCACTGAAGCTTTCTTT. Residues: CASSFTPTGGTEAFF.

CDR3 bases: TGTGCCAGCATCTTAGGTACGGGTGGACAGAGCCAGTACGTC. Amino acid sequence: CASILGTGGQSQYV. The V call is TRBV7-8, the J call TRBJ2-7; D is perhaps TRBD1 (6 bases). The CDR3 spans 14 residues. Germline CDR1 is SGHVS and CDR2 is FQNEAQ.

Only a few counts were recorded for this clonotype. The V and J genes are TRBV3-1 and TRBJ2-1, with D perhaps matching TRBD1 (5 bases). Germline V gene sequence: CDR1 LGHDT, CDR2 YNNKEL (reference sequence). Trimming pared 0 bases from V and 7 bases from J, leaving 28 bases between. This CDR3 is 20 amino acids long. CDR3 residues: CASSQEFQWGEERGVNEQFF. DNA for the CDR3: TGTGCCAGCAGCCAAGAATTCCAGTGGGGTGAAGAAAGGGGTGTGAATGAGCAGTTCTTC.

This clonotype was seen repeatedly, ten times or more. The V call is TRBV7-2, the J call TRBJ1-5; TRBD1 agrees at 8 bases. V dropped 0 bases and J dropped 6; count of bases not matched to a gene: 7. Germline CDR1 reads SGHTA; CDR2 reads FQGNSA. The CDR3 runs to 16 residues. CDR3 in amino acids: CASSLAGQGWIQPQHF. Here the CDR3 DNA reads TGTGCCAGCAGCTTAGCCGGACAGGGTTGGATTCAGCCCCAGCATTTT.

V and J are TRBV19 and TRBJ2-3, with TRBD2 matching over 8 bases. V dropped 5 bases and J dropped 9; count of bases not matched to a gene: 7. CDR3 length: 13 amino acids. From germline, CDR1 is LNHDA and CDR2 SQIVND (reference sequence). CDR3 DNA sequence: TGTGCCAGTAGTCCAGCGGGAGTCGGCACGCAGTATTTT. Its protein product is CASSPAGVGTQYF.

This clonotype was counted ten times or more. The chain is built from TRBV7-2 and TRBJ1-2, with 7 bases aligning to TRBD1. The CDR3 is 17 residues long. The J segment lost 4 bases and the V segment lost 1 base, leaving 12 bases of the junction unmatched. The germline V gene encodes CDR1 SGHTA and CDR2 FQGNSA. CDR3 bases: TGTGCCAGCAGCTTAGGGGGAGGGGGCGCGGAAGTCTATGGCTACACCTTC. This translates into CASSLGGGGAEVYGYTF.

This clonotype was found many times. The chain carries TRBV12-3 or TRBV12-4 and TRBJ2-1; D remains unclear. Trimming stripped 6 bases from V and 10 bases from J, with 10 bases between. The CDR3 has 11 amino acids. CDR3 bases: TGTGCCAGCAGGCCAGCCGAAGAGCAGTTCTTC. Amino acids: CASRPAEEQFF.

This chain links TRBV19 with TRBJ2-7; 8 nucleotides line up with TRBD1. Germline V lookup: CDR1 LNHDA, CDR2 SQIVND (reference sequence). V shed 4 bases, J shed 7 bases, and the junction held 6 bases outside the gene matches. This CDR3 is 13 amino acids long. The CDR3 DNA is TGTGCCAGTAGTACCTTTCGACAGGGGGAGCAGTACTTC. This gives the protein CASSTFRQGEQYF.

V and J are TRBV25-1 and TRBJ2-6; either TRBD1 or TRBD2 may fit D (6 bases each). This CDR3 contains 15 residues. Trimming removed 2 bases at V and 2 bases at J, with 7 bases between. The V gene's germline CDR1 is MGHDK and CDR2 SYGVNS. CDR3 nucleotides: TGTGCCAGCAGTGAAGGGGGGCCTGGGGCCAACGTCCTGACTTTC. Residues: CASSEGGPGANVLTF. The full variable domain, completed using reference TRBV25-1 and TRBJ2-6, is EADIYQTPRYLVIGTGKKITLECSQTMGHDKMYWYQQDPGMELHLIHYSYGVNSTEKGDLSSESTVSRIRTEHFPLTLESARPSHTSQYLCASSEGGPGANVLTFGAGSRLTVL.

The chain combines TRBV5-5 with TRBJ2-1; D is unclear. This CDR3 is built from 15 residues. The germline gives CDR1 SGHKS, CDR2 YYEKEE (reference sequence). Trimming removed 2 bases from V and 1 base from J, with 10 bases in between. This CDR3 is CASSFLDLSYNEQFF. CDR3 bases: TGTGCCAGCAGCTTCCTGGATTTATCCTACAATGAGCAGTTCTTC.